Listed here are 8 T cell receptor beta chains from one sample, sequenced in a study of T cell repertoires in cytomegalovirus infection. These receptors' targets are unknown. One entry per CDR3 protein, called by TCRdb with MiXCR from the reads. The data show fewer than 65,000 distinct CDR3 sequences, roughly 20% seen once. This sample comprised CD8+ T cells from cultured PBMCs, obtained from culture after CMV antigen stimulation. These receptor sequences come from a human donor in good health (CMV status not recorded). Some clones in this sample may be carry-over from other donors' samples.

This clonotype came up a few times. The J gene is TRBJ1-3, the V gene TRBV12-3 or TRBV12-4; possible D gene TRBD1, 6 bases. With 7 bases removed from V and 2 bases from J, the gap between germline ends came to 12 bases. The CDR3 length is 14 residues. CDR3 residues: CASISQGPGNTIYF. The CDR3 coding sequence is TGTGCCAGCATTTCACAGGGCCCTGGAAACACCATATATTTT.

The gene calls are TRBV11-1 and TRBJ2-1, with 9 bases identical to TRBD2. The CDR3 extends over 17 amino acids. Germline loops: CDR1 SGHAT, CDR2 FQDESV (reference sequence). The ends lost 0 bases at V and 3 bases at J; junction bases unmatched: 6. CDR3 protein: CASSLARREGLYNEQFF. CDR3 coding DNA: TGTGCCAGCAGCTTAGCGCGGCGGGAGGGCCTCTACAATGAGCAGTTCTTC.

This clonotype was seen repeatedly, ten times or more. The CDR3 sequence: CASSLGQGYGYTF. CDR3 DNA: TGTGCCAGCAGCTTAGGACAGGGCTATGGCTACACCTTC. The rearrangement links TRBV7-2 to TRBJ1-2, with TRBD1 identical over 7 bases. V dropped 1 base and J dropped 4; count of bases not matched to a gene: 0. Germline CDR1 is SGHTA and CDR2 is FQGNSA. This CDR3 contains 13 residues.

This chain uses TRBV6-6 with TRBJ1-1; D unclear. CDR3 length equals 14 residues. Trimming removed 7 bases at V and 5 bases at J, with 17 bases between. The germline CDR1 and CDR2 sequences are MNHNY and SVGAGI (reference sequence). CDR3 residues: CASTNGGGQTEAFF. The CDR3 region has the DNA TGTGCCAGCACTAATGGAGGAGGCCAAACTGAAGCTTTCTTT.

The rearrangement uses TRBV7-9 and TRBJ2-7; 8 bases are a match to TRBD2. After removal of 4 bases from V and 1 base from J, the junction contained 12 bases not matched to a gene. Germline V lookup: CDR1 SEHNR, CDR2 FQNEAQ (reference sequence). This CDR3 is 17 amino acids long. The CDR3 loop is CASSWSSGSSESYEQYF. CDR3 nucleotide sequence: TGTGCCAGCAGCTGGAGCAGCGGGAGTTCGGAATCCTACGAGCAGTACTTC. Filled out from reference TRBV7-9 and TRBJ2-7, the complete variable domain reads DTGVSQNPRHKITKRGQNVTFRCDPISEHNRLYWYRQTLGQGPEFLTYFQNEAQLEKSRLLSDRFSAERPKGSFSTLEIQRTEQGDSAMYLCASSWSSGSSESYEQYFGPGTRLTVT.

This clonotype was found a few times. The chain carries TRBV12-3 or TRBV12-4 and TRBJ2-5, with 9 bases that match TRBD2. CDR3 length equals 18 residues. J gave up 5 bases and V 2 bases, and 15 bases lay outside the gene matches. CDR3 region: CASSLFEIGGGAYETQYF. DNA of the CDR3: TGTGCCAGCAGTTTATTCGAAATTGGCGGGGGGGCCTATGAGACCCAGTACTTC.

This clonotype was counted only a few times. As DNA, the CDR3 is TGTGCCAGCAGCTTAAATCTGGGAGTTGAGCAGTTCTTC. Protein: CASSLNLGVEQFF. The chain links TRBV7-3 to TRBJ2-1, with D possibly matching TRBD2 (5 bases). This CDR3 comprises 13 residues. The ends were cut back, 1 base at V and 9 bases at J, with 10 bases in the middle. Germline values: CDR1 SGHTA, CDR2 FQGTGA.

In its sample, this clonotype was seen a few times. One junction end disagrees with the germline gene, perhaps due to a read error. The chain employs TRBV7-3 and TRBJ2-3, with TRBD1 as a possible D gene (6 bases). Germline V lookup: CDR1 SGHTA, CDR2 FQGTGA. The length of the CDR3 is 17 residues. DNA of the CDR3: TGTGCCAGCAGCCTAACCCAATCAGGGGATAGCACAGATACGCAGTATTTT. Translating gives CASSLTQSGDSTDTQYF.